One sample yielded the 14 T cell receptor beta chains listed below, sequenced in a study of T cell responses to AZD1222 COVID-19 vaccine. Using immunoSEQ multiplex PCR, the repertoire was profiled, and TCRdb retains in-frame clones only, with some absent. Here the sample spans approximately 110,000 clones, 85% to 90% being singletons. The source was peripheral blood, collected on day 0 of AZD1222 vaccination. The receptors derive from an adult in good health.

The chain carries TRBV14 and TRBJ2-5; the match to TRBD2 covers 10 bases. This CDR3 is 15 amino acids long. V trimming: 6 bases; J trimming: 5 bases; junction bases outside the gene matches: 9. Germline lookup yields CDR1 SGHDN and CDR2 FVKESK. The CDR3 here is CASSAQRGGGETQYF. The CDR3 DNA follows: TGTGCCAGCAGTGCCCAGCGGGGGGGCGGGGAGACCCAGTACTTC.

J is TRBJ2-1 and V is TRBV18, with a weak D call TRBD2 (5 bases). In germline, CDR1 is KGHSH, CDR2 LQKENI. The CDR3 consists of 14 residues. The V and J ends lost 3 bases and 3 bases respectively, with 9 bases between them. CDR3 residues: CASSPDLGYNEQFF. The CDR3 nucleotides are TGTGCCAGCTCACCGGACTTGGGCTACAATGAGCAGTTCTTC.

CDR3: CASSVAGTTYEQYF. The CDR3 nucleotides read TGTGCCAGCAGCGTAGCAGGGACCACCTACGAGCAGTACTTC. The V and J genes are TRBV9 and TRBJ2-7, with D perhaps being TRBD1 or TRBD2 (5 bases each). Trimming took off 0 bases at V and 2 bases at J, with 9 bases between the two ends. The germline gives CDR1 SGDLS, CDR2 YYNGEE. CDR3 size: 14 residues.

This clone appeared a single time. The rearrangement links TRBV10-3 to TRBJ1-1; 7 bases fit TRBD1. The V and J ends lost 2 bases and 1 base, in that order; junction bases with no gene match: 4. CDR1 and CDR2 from the germline V gene are ENHRY and SYGVKD. The CDR3 length is 15 residues. The DNA of the CDR3 is TGTGCCATCAGTGAGAACAGGGGATCGAACACTGAAGCTTTCTTT. It yields the protein CAISENRGSNTEAFF.

The V gene is TRBV12-3 or TRBV12-4, the J gene TRBJ1-2; 7 positions agree with TRBD1. V dropped 6 bases and J dropped 3; count of bases not matched to a gene: 4. This CDR3 has 13 amino acids. This CDR3 is CASRGQAYYGYTF. CDR3 in DNA: TGTGCCAGCAGAGGACAGGCTTACTATGGCTACACCTTC.

The chain combines TRBV19 with TRBJ1-6; 7 positions match TRBD1. The V gene's germline CDR1 is LNHDA and CDR2 SQIVND (reference sequence). This CDR3 comprises 18 residues. Losses at the gene ends were 3 bases for V and 9 bases for J; bases not matched to a gene: 17. The CDR3 DNA follows: TGTGCCAGTAGTATTTTTGGACAGGCTCAAGGCAGCTCTTCACCCCTCCACTTT. This sequence encodes CASSIFGQAQGSSSPLHF.

This chain connects TRBV6-5 to TRBJ1-4, with 8 bases that match TRBD1. CDR1 is MNHEY, CDR2 SVGAGI, per germline. This CDR3 is built from 14 residues. The V gene end was trimmed by 6 bases and the J gene end by 7 bases; junction bases not matched to a gene: 7. DNA for the CDR3: TGTGCCAGCAGCCAGGACAGGGCTCGTGAAAAACTGTTTTTT. Translated, it gives CASSQDRAREKLFF.

The gene calls are TRBV18 and TRBJ2-3; the match to TRBD1 covers 7 bases. The length of the CDR3 is 15 residues. CDR1 and CDR2 (germline): KGHSH, LQKENI. V dropped 6 bases and J dropped 5; count of bases not matched to a gene: 11. In nucleotides, the CDR3 is TGTGCCAGCTCCCTTAGACAGGGTGAAAGAGATACGCAGTATTTT. Its protein is CASSLRQGERDTQYF.

The chain uses TRBV2 and TRBJ1-5; 9 nucleotides agree with TRBD1. The junction had 5 bases not matched to a gene; V was cut back by 7 bases and J by 1 base. The CDR3 has 15 residues. CDR1 is SNHLY and CDR2 is FYNNEI in the germline V gene. The CDR3 DNA reads as TGTGCCAGCACGGGACAGGGCCAAAGCAATCAGCCCCAGCATTTT. It specifies CASTGQGQSNQPQHF.

This chain joins TRBV3-1 (or the pseudogene TRBV3-2) and TRBJ2-5, with 9 positions matching TRBD2. J gave up 5 bases and V 2 bases, and 9 bases lay outside the gene matches. This CDR3 comprises 16 residues. Per germline, CDR1 LGHDT and CDR2 YNNKEL (reference sequence). CDR3 bases: TGTGCCAGCAGCCAACGGAATAGCGGGAGCCTGGAGACCCAGTACTTC. This gives the protein CASSQRNSGSLETQYF.

The V gene is TRBV5-1, the J gene TRBJ2-5, with TRBD1 matching over 7 bases. The CDR3 totals 14 residues. V was clipped by 9 bases and J by 4 bases; unmatched bases: 12. Germline loops: CDR1 SGHRS, CDR2 YFSETQ. Here the CDR3 DNA reads TGCGCCACCACAACCGAGACAGGGTTAGAGACCCAGTACTTC. It translates to CATTTETGLETQYF.

The J gene is TRBJ1-6, the V gene TRBV7-2; D perhaps matches TRBD1 (6 bases). V was trimmed by 5 bases and J by 7 bases, leaving 18 bases between them. The CDR3 runs 16 residues. Germline CDR1 reads SGHTA; CDR2 reads FQGNSA. The CDR3 is CASSQMGGAWNSPLHF. The CDR3 DNA reads as TGTGCCAGCAGCCAAATGGGGGGCGCGTGGAATTCACCCCTCCACTTT.

Written as DNA, the CDR3 is TGTGCCAGCAGTGAAGACCGGGCCCAAGAGACCCAGTACTTC. It yields the protein CASSEDRAQETQYF. This chain joins TRBV2 and TRBJ2-5; no clear D gene. The germline gives CDR1 SNHLY, CDR2 FYNNEI. This CDR3 comprises 14 residues. V lost 1 base to trimming and J lost 1 base, with 7 bases between them. Together with reference TRBV2 and TRBJ2-5, the CDR3 gives the full variable domain: EPEVTQTPSHQVTQMGQEVILRCVPISNHLYFYWYRQILGQKVEFLVSFYNNEISEKSEIFDDQFSVERPDGSNFTLKIRSTKLEDSAMYFCASSEDRAQETQYFGPGTRLLVL.

The chain combines TRBV9 with TRBJ2-7; D could derive from TRBD1 or TRBD2 (6 bases each). The CDR3 spans 13 residues. Germline CDR1 SGDLS, CDR2 YYNGEE. With 3 bases removed from V and 3 bases from J, the gap between germline ends came to 10 bases. CDR3 in amino acids: CASSEGGSYEQYF. As DNA, the CDR3 is TGTGCCAGCAGCGAAGGGGGGAGCTACGAGCAGTACTTC.